The 9 T cell receptor beta chains in this list originate from one sample, sequenced in a study of T cells in Graves' hyperthyroidism and ophthalmopathy. Amplified TCR beta CDR3 regions derived from RNA transcripts. With the HTBI primer set, the TCR CDR3 went through a first round of RT-PCR. TCRdb called the multiplex PCR reads again in MiXCR, with one record for every CDR3 protein. The sample has roughly 380,000 distinct CDR3 sequences; 15% to 20% are singletons. Material: blood. These receptors were taken from a woman aged 40-49 years with Graves' ophthalmopathy.

V and J are TRBV12-3 or TRBV12-4 and TRBJ1-1, with a weak D call TRBD1 (5 bases). Trimming took off 4 bases at V and 3 bases at J, with 15 bases between the two ends. The CDR3 length is 15 residues. CDR3 DNA sequence: TGTGCCAGCAGTTCGCGGACACTCCGGGACACTGAAGCTTTCTTT. Its translation: CASSSRTLRDTEAFF.

This clonotype was seen at least ten times. A read error may produce the germline difference seen at one junction end. This chain uses TRBV28 with TRBJ1-5; tentative D call: TRBD1 (6 bases). The germline V gene has CDR1 MDHEN and CDR2 SYDVKM. CDR3 length: 15 residues. The CDR3 spells CASRPYPQGNRPQHF. In nucleotides, the CDR3 is TGTGCCAGCAGACCCTACCCTCAGGGGAATCGGCCCCAGCATTTT. Supplemented by reference TRBV28 and TRBJ1-5, the full variable domain reads DVKVTQSSRYLVKRTGEKVFLECVQDMDHENMFWYRQDPGLGLRLIYFSYDVKMKEKGDIPEGYSVSREKKERFSLILESASTNQTSMYLCASRPYPQGNRPQHFGDGTRLSIL.

This clonotype was detected many times. The genes are TRBV6-5 and TRBJ1-2, with TRBD1 as a possible D gene (5 bases). V lost 0 bases and J 0 bases, leaving 14 bases between the germline ends. The length of the CDR3 is 17 residues. CDR1 is MNHEY and CDR2 is SVGAGI in the germline V gene. CDR3 protein: CASSYSIRGVANYGYTF. Here the CDR3 DNA reads TGTGCCAGCAGTTACTCGATTCGGGGGGTCGCTAACTATGGCTACACCTTC.

This clonotype was seen ten or more times. The rearrangement uses TRBV6-4 and TRBJ2-7, with D possibly called TRBD1 or TRBD2 (5 bases each). V dropped 3 bases and J dropped 5 bases, with 11 bases sitting between them. Germline values: CDR1 MRHNA, CDR2 SNTAGT. The CDR3 consists of 13 residues. CDR3 DNA sequence: TGTGCCAGCAGTGAGGGGACCAGCGACGAGCAGTACTTC. Protein product: CASSEGTSDEQYF.

This clonotype was counted ten times or more. The rearrangement joins TRBV28 to TRBJ2-7; D gene ambiguous. The V end lost 6 bases, the J end lost 9 bases, and 21 bases lay between the germline ends. Germline V lookup: CDR1 MDHEN, CDR2 SYDVKM. There are 14 residues in the CDR3. CDR3 coding DNA: TGTGCCAGCAGGCCCCTTTTCGGGTCGGAACCGCAGTACTTC. Translated: CASRPLFGSEPQYF.

This clonotype was detected only once. This rearrangement joins TRBV7-2 to TRBJ2-7, with no clear D. CDR1 is SGHTA, CDR2 FQGNSA, per germline. CDR3 length: 14 residues. V lost 3 bases and J 2 bases, leaving 11 bases between the germline ends. CDR3 in amino acids: CASSFSRQPYEQYF. The CDR3 nucleotides read TGTGCCAGCAGCTTCTCTCGGCAACCCTACGAGCAGTACTTC. Filled out from reference TRBV7-2 and TRBJ2-7, the complete variable domain reads GAGVSQSPSNKVTEKGKDVELRCDPISGHTALYWYRQSLGQGLEFLIYFQGNSAPDKSGLPSDRFSAERTGGSVSTLTIQRTQQEDSAVYLCASSFSRQPYEQYFGPGTRLTVT.

This clonotype has a count of ten or more. This chain uses TRBV4-3 with TRBJ1-3; D unclear. Trimming left V 1 base short and J 0 bases short, with 13 bases between. Germline CDR1 is LGHNA and CDR2 is YSLEER. This CDR3 is built from 17 residues. Here the CDR3 DNA reads TGCGCCAGCAGCCAAGGCGTGTTAGGGTACTCTGGAAACACCATATATTTT. This codes for CASSQGVLGYSGNTIYF.

This clonotype was counted many times. The J gene is TRBJ2-5, the V gene TRBV6-2 or TRBV6-3; tentatively, D is TRBD2 (6 bases). Germline V lookup: CDR1 MNHEY, CDR2 SVGEGT. The CDR3 length is 13 residues. Trimming removed 6 bases at V and 4 bases at J, with 12 bases between. The CDR3 sequence is CASSTAGRETQYF. The CDR3, as DNA: TGTGCCAGCAGCACGGCGGGGAGAGAGACCCAGTACTTC.

A few counts support this clonotype. This chain links TRBV2 with TRBJ2-7; 13 nucleotides line up with TRBD2. Trimming cost V 5 bases and J 1 base; bases outside gene matches: 14. Germline V gives CDR1 SNHLY, CDR2 FYNNEI. The CDR3 length is 19 residues. As DNA, the CDR3 is TGTGCCAGCAGTCCTGTATTACTAGCGGGAGGGATACAATCCTACGAGCAGTACTTC. Translation: CASSPVLLAGGIQSYEQYF.